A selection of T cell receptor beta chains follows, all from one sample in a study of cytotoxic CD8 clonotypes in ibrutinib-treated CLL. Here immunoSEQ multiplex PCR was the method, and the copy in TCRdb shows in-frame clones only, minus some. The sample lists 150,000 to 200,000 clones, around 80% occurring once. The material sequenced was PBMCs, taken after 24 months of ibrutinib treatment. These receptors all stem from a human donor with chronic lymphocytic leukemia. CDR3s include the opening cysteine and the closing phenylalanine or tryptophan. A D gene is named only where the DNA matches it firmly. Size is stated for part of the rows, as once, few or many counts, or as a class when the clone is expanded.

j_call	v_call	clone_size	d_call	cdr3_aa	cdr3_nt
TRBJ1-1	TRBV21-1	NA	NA	CASSKTLQITEAFF	TGTGCCAGCAGCAAAACCCTCCAAATCACTGAAGCTTTCTTT
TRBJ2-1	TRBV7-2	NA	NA	CASSLSGFELSNEQFF	TGTGCCAGCAGCTTATCAGGGTTCGAACTTTCCAATGAGCAGTTCTTC
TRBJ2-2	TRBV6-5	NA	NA	CASKRTGNTGELFF	TGTGCCAGCAAAAGGACGGGAAACACCGGGGAGCTGTTTTTT
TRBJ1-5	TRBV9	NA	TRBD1	CASSERDRRQPQHF	TGTGCCAGCAGCGAACGGGACAGGAGGCAGCCCCAGCATTTT
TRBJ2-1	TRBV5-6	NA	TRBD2	CASSRGTSSYNEQFF	TGTGCCAGCAGCCGCGGGACTAGCTCCTACAATGAGCAGTTCTTC
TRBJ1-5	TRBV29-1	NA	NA	CSGGGNQPQHF	TGCAGCGGGGGAGGCAATCAGCCCCAGCATTTT
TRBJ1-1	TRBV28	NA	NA	CASSQDPIEAFF	TGTGCCAGCAGCCAGGACCCGATTGAAGCTTTCTTT
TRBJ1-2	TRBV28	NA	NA	CASSFPWGGVEGGYTF	TGTGCCAGCAGTTTCCCCTGGGGTGGGGTAGAAGGTGGCTACACCTTC
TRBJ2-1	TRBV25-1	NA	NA	CASSEFAGASYNEQFF	TGTGCCAGCAGTGAATTTGCGGGGGCCTCCTACAATGAGCAGTTCTTC
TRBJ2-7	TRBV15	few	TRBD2	CATSRGLAGAPEQYF	TGTGCCACCAGCAGAGGTCTAGCGGGAGCTCCCGAGCAGTACTTC
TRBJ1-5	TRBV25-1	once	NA	CASSDWADNQPQHF	TGTGCCAGCAGTGATTGGGCAGACAATCAGCCCCAGCATTTT
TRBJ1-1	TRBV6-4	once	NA	CASRAQTGSTEAFF	TGTGCCAGCAGAGCCCAAACAGGGAGCACTGAAGCTTTCTTT
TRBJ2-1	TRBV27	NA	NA	CANQLPGLQYNEQFF	TGTGCCAACCAACTCCCGGGACTCCAATACAATGAGCAGTTCTTC
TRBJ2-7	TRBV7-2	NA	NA	CASSSKPQTYEQYF	TGTGCCAGCAGCTCCAAACCTCAGACGTACGAGCAGTACTTC
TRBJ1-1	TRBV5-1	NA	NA	CASSLADWGTEAFF	TGCGCCAGCAGCTTGGCCGATTGGGGGACTGAAGCTTTCTTT
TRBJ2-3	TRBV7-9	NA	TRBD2	CASSRRGLASDTQYF	TGTGCCAGCAGCCGGAGGGGACTAGCCTCCGATACGCAGTATTTT
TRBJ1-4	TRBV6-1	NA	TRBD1	CASSERTGGFGEKLFF	TGTGCCAGCAGTGAGAGGACAGGGGGTTTTGGTGAAAAACTGTTTTTT
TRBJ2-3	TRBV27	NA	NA	CASSFGLASTDTQYF	TGTGCCAGCAGTTTTGGGCTAGCGAGCACAGATACGCAGTATTTT
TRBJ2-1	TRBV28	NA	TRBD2	CASSSVGLAGVYEQFF	TGTGCCAGCAGTTCCGTCGGACTAGCGGGAGTTTATGAGCAGTTCTTC
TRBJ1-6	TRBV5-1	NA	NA	CASGGSTGSDSPLHF	TGCGCCAGCGGAGGGTCCACAGGGTCCGATTCACCCCTCCACTTT
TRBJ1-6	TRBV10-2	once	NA	CASEAGSNSPLHF	TGCGCCAGCGAGGCCGGGTCTAATTCACCCCTCCACTTT
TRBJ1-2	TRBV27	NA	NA	CASTKTPGIPYGYTF	TGTGCCAGCACCAAAACCCCAGGGATCCCTTATGGCTACACCTTC
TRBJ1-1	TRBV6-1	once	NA	CASKTLGVAEAFF	TGTGCCAGCAAAACGTTAGGTGTGGCTGAAGCTTTCTTT
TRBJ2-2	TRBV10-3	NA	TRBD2	CAISDNLAGGRELFF	TGTGCCATCAGTGACAACCTAGCGGGGGGGAGGGAGCTGTTTTTT
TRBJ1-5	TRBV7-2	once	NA	CASSLEQGSGQPQHF	TGTGCCAGCAGCTTAGAACAGGGTTCGGGCCAGCCCCAGCATTTT
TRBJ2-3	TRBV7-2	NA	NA	CASSPFPRSTDTQYF	TGTGCCAGCAGCCCCTTCCCGCGGAGCACAGATACGCAGTATTTT
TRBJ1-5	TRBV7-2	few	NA	CASSLAVNQPQHF	TGTGCCAGCAGCTTAGCGGTCAATCAGCCCCAGCATTTT
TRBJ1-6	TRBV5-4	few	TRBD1	CATGDRGHSPLHF	TGTGCCACCGGAGACAGGGGTCATTCACCCCTCCACTTT
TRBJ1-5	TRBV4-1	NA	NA	CASSHPGTTGGNQPQHF	TGCGCCAGCAGCCATCCCGGGACGACCGGAGGGAATCAGCCCCAGCATTTT
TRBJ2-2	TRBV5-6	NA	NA	CASSLWGHHTGELFF	TGTGCCAGCAGCTTGTGGGGACACCACACCGGGGAGCTGTTTTTT
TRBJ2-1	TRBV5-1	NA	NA	CASNEGGGFDEQFF	TGCGCCAGCAATGAGGGGGGCGGGTTTGATGAGCAGTTCTTC
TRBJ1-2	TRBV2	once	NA	CASRNSYGYTF	TGTGCCAGCAGAAACAGCTATGGCTACACCTTC
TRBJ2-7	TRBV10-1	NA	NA	CASSDPGCTYEQYF	TGCGCCAGCAGTGACCCCGGTTGCACCTACGAGCAGTACTTC
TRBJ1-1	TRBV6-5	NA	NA	CASSRSFNTEAFF	TGTGCCAGCAGCCGTTCGTTCAACACTGAAGCTTTCTTT
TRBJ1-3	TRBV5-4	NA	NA	CASSSDVGNTIYF	TGTGCCAGCAGCTCGGACGTCGGAAACACCATATATTTT
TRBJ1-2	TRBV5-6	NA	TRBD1	CASSLAGGDGYTF	TGTGCCAGCAGCTTGGCAGGGGGCGATGGCTACACCTTC
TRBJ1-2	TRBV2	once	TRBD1	CASSTIQGAMGYGYTF	TGTGCCAGCAGTACCATACAGGGGGCCATGGGCTATGGCTACACCTTC